The T cell receptor (beta chain) described here comes from a study of T-cell reconstitution after alpha-beta-depleted transplantation in children. Notes on the study in general: Where some patients showed high TCRbeta diversity at day 60, it came from recipient T cells and thymic progenitors that had survived. The main origin of T-cell counts and diversity one year after transplant was newly produced T cells. About two months after transplant, alpha-beta T cells reportedly came from several hundred expanded graft clones.

Preparing the TCRbeta library involved the use of unique molecular identifiers. TCRdb called the PCR reads again in MiXCR, with one record for every CDR3 protein. The sample lists over 200,000 distinct CDR3 sequences; about 11% were seen once. At least ten counts were recorded for this clonotype. The antigen remains undetermined. The CDR3 is 10 residues long. Germline CDR1 and CDR2: WSHSY and SAAADI. The V and J ends lost 8 bases and 3 bases respectively, with 5 bases between them. The source is a child less than two years old with acute myeloid leukemia, due to receive a stem cell transplant. The material sequenced was PBMCs, taken before TCRalphabeta/CD19-depleted stem cell transplant. The chain couples TRBV10-2 to TRBJ2-7; D uncertain. CDR3 amino acids: CASGNYEQYF. Here the CDR3 DNA reads TGCGCCAGCGGAAACTACGAGCAGTACTTC.